This T cell receptor (beta chain) is from a study of control samples from healthy donors and cancer patients. The data were produced by immunoSEQ multiplex PCR, yet TCRdb's version contains in-frame clones alone and is incomplete. This repertoire includes roughly 190,000 clones. The receptor was isolated from a woman between 25 and 40 years old in good health. Sequencing was carried out using blood.

Written as DNA, the CDR3 is TGCGCCAGCAGCCAAGATATACGGGGACAGTGGGAGCAGTACTTC. This translates into CASSQDIRGQWEQYF. The chain carries TRBV4-3 and TRBJ2-7; 7 nucleotides match TRBD1. The CDR3 loop spans 15 amino acids. Germline V gene lookup returns CDR1 LGHNA and CDR2 YSLEER. With V trimmed by 0 bases and J by 7 bases, 9 bases remained unmatched.